This is a list of T cell receptor beta chains from one sample in a study of T-cell memory formation after mild COVID-19. One entry per CDR3 protein results from TCRdb running MiXCR on the 5' RACE reads. This sample has hundreds of thousands of distinct CDR3 sequences; approximately 20% occur once, and the top ten carry around 13%. Sequencing was carried out using PBMCs or a T cell subset sorted from them (not recorded which). All receptors come from an adult woman who had mild COVID-19 (a few samples of this study predate the infection). Cell type and time point are not known. Each CDR3 is given with its conserved first and last residue. The D gene is left open where the match is weak. Size tells how often a clone was seen (once, few, many) or the class of an expanded clone, and some rows leave it out.

D	V	size	J	CDR3	DNA
-	TRBV7-8	few	TRBJ1-2	CASSLVPHREYNYGYTF	TGTGCCAGCAGCTTAGTTCCCCACAGGGAATATAACTATGGCTACACCTTC
TRBD1	TRBV7-8	-	TRBJ2-3	CASSPGQGAGDTQYF	TGTGCCAGCAGTCCTGGACAGGGGGCGGGAGATACGCAGTATTTT
-	TRBV6-6	-	TRBJ2-7	CASSYEPGTPTTYEQYF	TGTGCCAGCAGTTACGAACCCGGCACGCCTACTACCTACGAGCAGTACTTC
-	TRBV12-3/TRBV12-4	-	TRBJ2-3	CASSRGDTLTDTKYF	TGTGCCAGCAGTAGGGGGGACACCCTGACAGATACGAAGTATTTT
-	TRBV7-6	few	TRBJ2-2	CASSLVDNVNTGELFF	TGTGCCAGCAGCTTAGTTGATAACGTTAACACCGGGGAGCTGTTTTTT
-	TRBV30	-	TRBJ1-6	CAWNRPPGSPLHF	TGTGCCTGGAACAGGCCCCCAGGGTCACCCCTCCACTTT
TRBD1	TRBV6-5	-	TRBJ2-7	CASSYDRGNEQYF	TGTGCCAGCAGTTACGACAGGGGAAACGAGCAGTACTTC
TRBD2	TRBV6-2/TRBV6-3	few	TRBJ2-1	CASSSGLAGDEGQFF	TGTGCCAGCAGCTCGGGACTAGCGGGGGACGAAGGGCAGTTCTTC
TRBD1	TRBV11-1	-	TRBJ2-7	CASSYDRGSHEQYF	TGTGCCAGCAGCTACGACAGGGGTTCCCACGAGCAGTACTTC
-	TRBV11-2	-	TRBJ2-3	CASSLFPRGVTDTQYF	TGTGCCAGCAGCTTATTTCCCAGGGGAGTCACAGATACGCAGTATTTT
TRBD2	TRBV9	-	TRBJ2-2	CASSVTSGSVSGELFF	TGTGCCAGCAGCGTAACTAGCGGGAGCGTTAGCGGGGAGCTGTTTTTT
TRBD1	TRBV7-9	-	TRBJ2-2	CASRYDRGATGELFF	TGTGCCAGCAGATACGACAGGGGCGCCACCGGGGAGCTGTTTTTT
-	TRBV12-3/TRBV12-4	-	TRBJ2-1	CASTRPAYNEQFF	TGTGCCAGCACCCGCCCGGCGTACAATGAGCAGTTCTTC
-	TRBV7-3	many	TRBJ2-1	CASSISGTDNEQFF	TGTGCCAGCAGTATTAGCGGAACTGACAATGAGCAGTTCTTC